This entry lists 28 T cell receptor beta chains sequenced from one sample in a study of CD8 T cells in ankylosing spondylitis (dated by TCRdb to the late 2010s). Results and caveats for the whole study, not just this receptor: A TCR beta motif of several highly homologous amino acid variants appeared characteristic of blood from ankylosing spondylitis patients.

Their antigens remain unidentified. Library construction relied on 5' RACE. The instrument was an Illumina HiSeq 2500. In-frame beta chains were kept once TCRdb had trimmed the public reads at Q25 with fastp and called clones with MiXCR. Each CDR3 protein appears once, grouped with its most common genes and DNA. This sample holds more than 650,000 distinct CDR3 sequences; roughly 10% were observed only once. The ten largest clonotypes hold around 0.51% of the sample. The sample consisted of blood, either unsorted or a sorted T cell fraction (not recorded which). Receptors originate from a male donor with ankylosing spondylitis.

The gene calls are TRBV3-1 and TRBJ1-1, with TRBD1 as a possible D gene (6 bases). Germline V gene data show CDR1 as LGHDT and CDR2 as YNNKEL (reference sequence). The CDR3 totals 12 residues. Trimming pared 8 bases from V and 4 bases from J, leaving 11 bases between. Here the CDR3 DNA reads TGTGCCAGCGGGGGGCGAGGCACTGAAGCTTTCTTT. This sequence encodes CASGGRGTEAFF. The whole variable domain, remainder taken from reference TRBV3-1 and TRBJ1-1, is DTAVSQTPKYLVTQMGNDKSIKCEQNLGHDTMYWYKQDSKKFLKIMFSYNNKELIINETVPNRFSPKSPDKAHLNLHINSLELGDSAVYFCASGGRGTEAFFGQGTRLTVV.

The chain uses TRBV11-2 and TRBJ2-1; D unclear. V lost 3 bases and J lost 1, with 16 bases in between. The V gene's germline CDR1 is SGHAT and CDR2 FQNNGV. The CDR3 is 17 amino acids. Written as DNA, the CDR3 is TGTGCCAGCAGCTTGCGTCGGCTACCTATTTCCTACAATGAGCAGTTCTTC. Translated, it gives CASSLRRLPISYNEQFF.

This clonotype showed up just a few times. The chain is built from TRBV6-1 and TRBJ1-4; D is uncertain. This CDR3 spans 14 amino acids. V was trimmed by 1 base and J by 4 bases, leaving 7 bases between them. Germline loops: CDR1 MNHNS, CDR2 SASEGT. CDR3 sequence: CASSEGTDNEKLFF. The CDR3 nucleotides are TGTGCCAGCAGTGAAGGGACGGATAATGAAAAACTGTTTTTT.

This clonotype has only a few counts. This chain joins TRBV15 and TRBJ2-3; unclear D gene. The CDR3 sequence is 13 residues long. The V end lost 2 bases, the J end lost 6 bases, and 9 bases lay between the germline ends. Germline V gives CDR1 LNHNV, CDR2 YYDKDF (reference sequence). CDR3 region: CATSRPSTDTQYF. The CDR3, as DNA: TGTGCCACCAGCAGACCCTCCACGGATACGCAGTATTTT.

This clonotype was observed a few times. The chain recombines TRBV30 with TRBJ1-5; no clear D. The CDR3 runs 14 residues. V lost 0 bases to trimming and J lost 4 bases, with 10 bases between them. Germline CDR1 reads GTSNPN; CDR2 reads SVGIG (reference sequence). CDR3 coding DNA: TGTGCCTGGAGTGTTCCCAGCTGGAATCAGCCCCAGCATTTT. The encoded protein is CAWSVPSWNQPQHF.

This clonotype was counted ten times or more. The V call is TRBV20-1, the J call TRBJ2-5; TRBD2 matches 11 bases. V trimming: 5 bases; J trimming: 4 bases; junction bases outside the gene matches: 9. Germline values: CDR1 DFQATT, CDR2 SNEGSKA (reference sequence). The length of the CDR3 is 15 residues. The CDR3 spells CSARRTSGSGETQYF. The CDR3 nucleotides read TGCAGTGCTCGTCGTACTAGCGGGAGCGGAGAGACCCAGTACTTC.

The rearrangement joins TRBV20-1 to TRBJ2-7; unclear D gene. This CDR3 is 10 amino acids long. Germline lookup yields CDR1 DFQATT and CDR2 SNEGSKA (reference sequence). Trimming took 5 bases from V and 7 from J, leaving 9 bases between them. As DNA, the CDR3 is TGCAGTGCTGGAAACAGAGAGCAGTACTTC. As protein: CSAGNREQYF.

The rearrangement joins TRBV7-3 to TRBJ2-1; D is undetermined. The CDR3 covers 14 residues. The V end was cut by 2 bases, the J end by 5 bases, with 10 bases between. Germline V gene sequence: CDR1 SGHTA, CDR2 FQGTGA. CDR3 region: CASSLVAADNEQFF. CDR3 bases: TGTGCCAGCAGCTTAGTGGCAGCCGACAATGAGCAGTTCTTC.

V usage is TRBV5-4 and J usage is TRBJ1-4, with 9 bases that match TRBD1. The ends lost 2 bases at V and 8 bases at J; junction bases unmatched: 7. The germline V gene has CDR1 SGHNT and CDR2 YYREEE (reference sequence). The CDR3 contains 15 residues. The CDR3 sequence is CASSLRTGVSEKLFF. CDR3 sequence (DNA): TGTGCCAGCAGCTTAAGGACAGGGGTGTCGGAAAAACTGTTTTTT.

This clonotype was seen only a few times. The chain uses TRBV6-1 and TRBJ2-2; D unclear. Germline loops: CDR1 MNHNS, CDR2 SASEGT. Trimming pared 6 bases from V and 9 bases from J, leaving 20 bases between. This CDR3 contains 15 residues. The CDR3 spells CASSAPGSQGRELFF. The CDR3 bases are TGTGCCAGCAGCGCACCGGGCAGCCAAGGCCGGGAGCTGTTTTTT.

The chain uses TRBV30 and TRBJ2-7; weak D call: TRBD1 (6 bases). Germline CDR1 and CDR2: GTSNPN and SVGIG (reference sequence). V was shortened by 1 base and J by 2 bases, with 12 bases between the two germline ends. This CDR3 is built from 14 residues. The CDR3 bases are TGTGCCTGGAGTGAGTACAGGGCCACCTACGAGCAGTACTTC. Protein sequence: CAWSEYRATYEQYF.

The chain carries TRBV11-2 and TRBJ2-5; the match to TRBD1 covers 9 bases. Germline CDR1 reads SGHAT; CDR2 reads FQNNGV. The CDR3 has 17 amino acids. V was pared by 5 bases and J by 2 bases, with 12 bases of the junction left unmatched. Here the CDR3 DNA reads TGTGCCAGCAGCCAAATGGGAACGGGGACAGGGCAAGAGACCCAGTACTTC. Its translation: CASSQMGTGTGQETQYF.

This clonotype came up a few times. This chain joins TRBV12-5 and TRBJ2-3; TRBD1 matches at 7 bases. The CDR3 runs 16 residues. Looked up from germline, CDR1 is LGHNT and CDR2 is FRNRAP. V trimming: 4 bases; J trimming: 5 bases; junction bases outside the gene matches: 12. The CDR3: CASGSTGDRAGDTQYF. The CDR3 bases are TGTGCTAGTGGTTCCACCGGAGACAGGGCCGGAGATACGCAGTATTTT.

In its sample, this clonotype was seen a few times. For the CDR3, the DNA is TGCAGTGCTTTCCTAGCGGGAGGGCCAGGTTCGTCGCAAGAGACCCAGTACTTC. It is translated as CSAFLAGGPGSSQETQYF. The rearrangement uses TRBV20-1 and TRBJ2-5; 12 bases are shared with TRBD2. CDR3 length equals 18 residues. The germline CDR1 and CDR2 sequences are DFQATT and SNEGSKA (reference sequence). Trimming at V came to 5 bases and at J to 2 bases, leaving 15 bases not matched to a gene.

This clonotype was counted only a few times. This rearrangement joins TRBV29-1 to TRBJ2-3; D gene uncertain. The germline V and J ends were trimmed by 3 bases and 0 bases, with 13 bases remaining between them. Germline V lookup: CDR1 SQVTM, CDR2 ANQGSEA. The CDR3 has 15 residues. The CDR3 region is CSVEWLGRSTDTQYF. The CDR3 DNA is TGCAGCGTTGAGTGGTTGGGCCGGAGCACAGATACGCAGTATTTT.

The sample holds a few counts of this clonotype. The chain has TRBV18 and TRBJ2-7, with D possibly TRBD2 on 5 matching bases. There are 13 residues in the CDR3. V was pared by 3 bases and J by 6 bases, with 12 bases between. The germline gives CDR1 KGHSH, CDR2 LQKENI. As DNA, the CDR3 is TGTGCCAGCTCACCGGGCGGGTCTAGCGAGCAGTACTTC. Encoded protein: CASSPGGSSEQYF.

DNA of the CDR3: TGCAGTGCGAGGGGGTTTAGCAATCAGCCCCAGCATTTT. Its translation is CSARGFSNQPQHF. V usage is TRBV20-1 and J usage is TRBJ1-5; maybe TRBD1 (6 bases). CDR1 is DFQATT, CDR2 SNEGSKA, per germline (reference sequence). V was pared by 6 bases and J by 0 bases, with 9 bases between. The length of the CDR3 is 13 residues.

This clonotype was picked up many times. The V gene is TRBV7-9, the J gene TRBJ2-1; D possibly uses TRBD1 or TRBD2 (5 bases each). The CDR3 spans 16 residues. Deletions cut 3 bases from V and 5 bases from J, with 17 bases between. Germline V gene sequence: CDR1 SEHNR, CDR2 FQNEAQ (reference sequence). Here the CDR3 reads CASSFRGGQGDNEQFF. The CDR3 DNA sequence: TGTGCCAGCAGCTTCCGAGGAGGACAAGGGGACAATGAGCAGTTCTTC.

The rearrangement links TRBV6-5 to TRBJ2-1; 8 bases line up with TRBD2. The CDR3 consists of 17 residues. Germline trimming cut 2 bases from V and 0 bases from J; bases unmatched to any gene: 6. The V gene's germline CDR1 is MNHEY and CDR2 SVGAGI. The CDR3: CASSYEGLESSYNEQFF. In DNA form, the CDR3 reads TGTGCCAGCAGTTACGAGGGACTAGAGAGCTCCTACAATGAGCAGTTCTTC.

This clonotype has a handful of counts. This chain uses TRBV7-2 with TRBJ2-1, with 14 bases lining up with TRBD2. The CDR3 has 16 residues. V shed 4 bases, J shed 12 bases, and the junction held 11 bases outside the gene matches. Germline-derived CDR1 and CDR2 are SGHTA and FQGNSA. The chain's CDR3 is CASSSVRLAGGATQFF. The CDR3 DNA reads as TGTGCCAGCAGCTCGGTCAGACTAGCGGGAGGGGCAACGCAGTTCTTC.

The sample holds a few counts of this clonotype. The chain joins TRBV4-3 to TRBJ1-6; D is undetermined. The V gene lost 0 bases and the J gene lost 11 bases, with 8 bases spanning the gap. Germline V gives CDR1 LGHNA, CDR2 YSLEER. This CDR3 is 13 amino acids long. DNA of the CDR3: TGCGCCAGCAGCCAAGAGATCGGCGCACCCCTCCACTTT. Translated: CASSQEIGAPLHF.

The chain is built from TRBV7-2 and TRBJ2-1; TRBD2 aligns across 12 bases. The ends lost 5 bases at V and 4 bases at J; junction bases unmatched: 3. The CDR3 sequence is 15 residues long. CDR1 SGHTA and CDR2 FQGNSA come from the germline V gene. This chain's CDR3 is CASSQTSGRYNEQFF. In DNA form, the CDR3 reads TGTGCCAGCAGCCAGACTAGCGGGAGATACAATGAGCAGTTCTTC.

This clonotype was seen a few times. The genes are TRBV9 and TRBJ2-1; D is possibly TRBD2 (6 bases). The CDR3 runs 13 residues. The germline gives CDR1 SGDLS, CDR2 YYNGEE. V was cut by 7 bases and J by 2 bases, with 10 bases left in between. The CDR3 is CASGGVPYNEQFF. As DNA, the CDR3 is TGTGCCAGCGGAGGGGTTCCCTACAATGAGCAGTTCTTC. The whole variable domain, filled in from reference TRBV9 and TRBJ2-1, reads DSGVTQTPKHLITATGQRVTLRCSPRSGDLSVYWYQQSLDQGLQFLIQYYNGEERAKGNILERFSAQQFPDLHSELNLSSLELGDSALYFCASGGVPYNEQFFGPGTRLTVL.

This clonotype was seen only a few times. The gene calls are TRBV7-3 and TRBJ1-1; 7 nucleotides line up with TRBD1. CDR3 length: 14 amino acids. CDR1 and CDR2 from the germline V gene are SGHTA and FQGTGA. J lost 0 bases, V lost 5 bases, and 3 bases had no gene match. The CDR3: CASSKQGMNTEAFF. Here the CDR3 DNA reads TGTGCCAGCAGCAAACAGGGGATGAACACTGAAGCTTTCTTT. The full variable domain, its missing parts supplied by reference TRBV7-3 and TRBJ1-1, is GAGVSQTPSNKVTEKGKYVELRCDPISGHTALYWYRQSLGQGPEFLIYFQGTGAADDSGLPNDRFFAVRPEGSVSTLKIQRTERGDSAVYLCASSKQGMNTEAFFGQGTRLTVV.

The sample holds a few counts of this clonotype. The chain combines TRBV10-2 with TRBJ2-1; 9 nucleotides match TRBD2. The CDR3 extends over 15 amino acids. After removal of 8 bases from V and 6 bases from J, the junction contained 11 bases not matched to a gene. Germline assignment: CDR1 WSHSY and CDR2 SAAADI. The DNA of the CDR3 is TGCGCCAGCTCCCGTGGGATAGCGGGAGTCAATGAGCAGTTCTTC. Translation: CASSRGIAGVNEQFF.

The rearrangement uses TRBV25-1 and TRBJ2-5; 7 positions agree with TRBD2. V trimming: 6 bases; J trimming: 9 bases; junction bases outside the gene matches: 16. CDR1 MGHDK and CDR2 SYGVNS come from the germline V gene. The CDR3 extends over 15 amino acids. This CDR3 is CASSLFGEGTGSQYF. The DNA for the CDR3 is TGTGCCAGCAGCCTGTTTGGGGAGGGGACGGGGTCCCAGTACTTC.

This clonotype was seen a few times. This chain joins TRBV5-1 and TRBJ2-7, with D uncertain. The CDR3 is 14 amino acids. Germline V CDR1 and CDR2: SGHRS, YFSETQ. Deletions cut 4 bases from V and 0 bases from J, with 11 bases between. CDR3 protein: CASSPVVSSYEQYF. DNA for the CDR3: TGCGCCAGCAGCCCTGTAGTAAGCTCCTACGAGCAGTACTTC. The full variable domain, in which reference TRBV5-1 and TRBJ2-7 provide the parts outside the CDR3, is KAGVTQTPRYLIKTRGQQVTLSCSPISGHRSVSWYQQTPGQGLQFLFEYFSETQRNKGNFPGRFSGRQFSNSRSEMNVSTLELGDSALYLCASSPVVSSYEQYFGPGTRLTVT.

The chain is built from TRBV11-3 and TRBJ2-3; 8 bases line up with TRBD2. Germline values: CDR1 SGHNT, CDR2 YENEEA. The J segment lost 0 bases and the V segment lost 5 bases, leaving 7 bases of the junction unmatched. This CDR3 region has 16 residues. The CDR3 here is CASSPSGGRSTDTQYF. In nucleotides, the CDR3 is TGTGCCAGCAGCCCGAGCGGGGGCCGCAGCACAGATACGCAGTATTTT.